The 21 T cell receptor beta chains below come from one sample, sequenced in a study of early T cells in non-severe SARS-CoV-2 infection. TCRdb processed the 5' RACE reads anew with MiXCR; each CDR3 protein has one entry. Of some 50,000 distinct CDR3 sequences in the sample, about 5.6% were seen once. What was sequenced was whole blood. The receptors were sampled from an adult who was a healthcare worker with PCR-confirmed SARS-CoV-2 infection or an uninfected control (not recorded which).

The chain links TRBV7-9 to TRBJ1-1; maybe TRBD1 (5 bases). Germline V lookup: CDR1 SEHNR, CDR2 FQNEAQ (reference sequence). V gave up 5 bases and J gave up 5 bases, with 15 bases separating them. The CDR3 sequence is 14 residues long. CDR3 nucleotide sequence: TGTGCCAGCAGCCAGAGGCAGGGTGGGACTGAAGCTTTCTTT. The encoded protein is CASSQRQGGTEAFF.

The genes are TRBV10-3 and TRBJ2-7; the match to TRBD1 covers 10 bases. The CDR3 has 13 residues. CDR1 is ENHRY and CDR2 is SYGVKD in the germline V gene. Trimming removed 8 bases from V and 7 bases from J; junction bases left unmatched: 8. The CDR3 sequence: CAISRQGAEEQYF. The CDR3 DNA follows: TGTGCCATCTCGAGACAGGGGGCTGAGGAGCAGTACTTC.

The sample holds many counts of this clonotype. The chain links TRBV5-1 to TRBJ2-1, with 12 bases identical to TRBD2. Trimming took 4 bases from V and 0 from J; bases not matched to a gene: 2. This CDR3 is built from 16 residues. Germline lookup yields CDR1 SGHRS and CDR2 YFSETQ. The CDR3 loop is CASSPGLAGSYNEQFF. CDR3 DNA: TGCGCCAGCAGCCCGGGACTAGCGGGCTCCTACAATGAGCAGTTCTTC. The whole variable domain, filled in from reference TRBV5-1 and TRBJ2-1, reads KAGVTQTPRYLIKTRGQQVTLSCSPISGHRSVSWYQQTPGQGLQFLFEYFSETQRNKGNFPGRFSGRQFSNSRSEMNVSTLELGDSALYLCASSPGLAGSYNEQFFGPGTRLTVL.

This clonotype was found many times. The V gene is TRBV19, the J gene TRBJ2-1; D call uncertain. The CDR3 is 13 residues long. The V gene lost 4 bases and the J gene lost 8 bases, with 12 bases spanning the gap. The V gene's germline CDR1 is LNHDA and CDR2 SQIVND (reference sequence). The CDR3 sequence is CASSSPSLYEQFF. CDR3 coding DNA: TGTGCCAGTAGTAGCCCCAGCCTTTATGAGCAGTTCTTC.

This clonotype was recorded at least ten times. The chain employs TRBV20-1 and TRBJ2-3, with TRBD1 as a possible D gene (7 bases). Germline CDR1 DFQATT, CDR2 SNEGSKA (reference sequence). The CDR3 has 17 amino acids. V was shortened by 0 bases and J by 4 bases, with 20 bases between the two germline ends. The CDR3: CSARDRNRGTVADTQYF. The CDR3, as DNA: TGCAGTGCTAGAGATCGCAATCGGGGGACAGTAGCAGATACGCAGTATTTT.

This clonotype was observed at least ten times. J is TRBJ1-1 and V is TRBV4-1; tentatively, D is TRBD1 (5 bases). The CDR3 spans 17 residues. In germline, CDR1 is MGHRA, CDR2 YSYEKL. The germline V and J ends were trimmed by 3 bases and 6 bases, with 23 bases remaining between them. The CDR3 here is CASSHPRQKLRSPEAFF. The CDR3 DNA sequence: TGCGCCAGCAGCCACCCTCGACAGAAGCTGAGGAGCCCTGAAGCTTTCTTT.

The rearrangement joins TRBV18 to TRBJ1-1; D gene ambiguous. This CDR3 is 13 amino acids long. With 4 bases removed from V and 4 bases from J, the gap between germline ends came to 10 bases. Germline-derived CDR1 and CDR2 are KGHSH and LQKENI. The CDR3 protein is CASSLTQSTEAFF. The CDR3 region has the DNA TGTGCCAGCTCACTTACACAATCCACTGAAGCTTTCTTT.

This clonotype was detected ten times or more. The V and J genes are TRBV15 and TRBJ2-7, with D unclear. Between the trimmed V and J ends, which lost 0 bases and 5 bases, there was a span of 8 bases. The CDR3 has 13 amino acids. Germline CDR1 reads LNHNV; CDR2 reads YYDKDF (reference sequence). The CDR3 coding sequence is TGTGCCACCAGCAGAGATCGGATGGACGAGCAGTACTTC. Its translation: CATSRDRMDEQYF.

Many counts were recorded for this clonotype. The genes are TRBV21-1 and TRBJ1-6; whether TRBD1, the table's D call, matches the DNA was not checked. TRBV21-1 is designated a pseudogene. This CDR3 has 13 residues. In nucleotides, the CDR3 is TGTGCCAGCAGCGAATACACAGGGAGCCCCCTCCACTTT. Amino acids: CASSEYTGSPLHF.

This clonotype has at least ten counts. The rearrangement links TRBV12-5 to TRBJ2-7; D gene unclear. The V and J ends lost 0 bases and 5 bases respectively, with 5 bases between them. Germline CDR1 LGHNT, CDR2 FRNRAP. The CDR3 is 12 amino acids. CDR3: CASGLVDNEQYF. The DNA of the CDR3 is TGTGCTAGTGGTTTGGTAGACAACGAGCAGTACTTC.

This clonotype was found many times. This rearrangement joins TRBV18 to TRBJ2-3; D gene unclear. The CDR3 runs to 17 residues. The V and J ends lost 9 bases and 0 bases respectively, with 22 bases between them. CDR1 and CDR2 (germline): KGHSH, LQKENI. This CDR3 is CARDGRTNAASTDTQYF. In nucleotides, the CDR3 is TGTGCCAGGGACGGACGCACCAATGCAGCTAGCACAGATACGCAGTATTTT.

Ten or more counts support this clonotype. This rearrangement joins TRBV18 to TRBJ2-7; 8 bases align to TRBD1. The CDR3 is 13 amino acids. V gave up 6 bases and J gave up 4 bases; unmatched junction bases: 5. Germline V gives CDR1 KGHSH, CDR2 LQKENI. The CDR3 bases are TGTGCCAGCTCCGGACAGGGTCGGTACGAGCAGTACTTC. This gives the protein CASSGQGRYEQYF.

Many counts were recorded for this clonotype. The rearrangement uses TRBV5-5 and TRBJ1-6; the D is unclear. This CDR3 comprises 15 residues. The germline gives CDR1 SGHKS, CDR2 YYEKEE (reference sequence). V was cut by 5 bases and J by 8 bases, with 17 bases left in between. CDR3 protein: CASSLSTEIDSPLHF. The CDR3 coding sequence is TGTGCCAGCAGTTTGTCTACAGAAATAGATTCACCCCTCCACTTT.

This clonotype came up many times. The rearrangement uses TRBV6-9 and TRBJ2-7, with D maybe TRBD1 (5 bases). Germline CDR1 is MNHGY and CDR2 is SVAAGI. Deletions cut 6 bases from V and 2 bases from J, with 20 bases between. The CDR3 length is 16 residues. The CDR3 sequence: CASRDLSGNRPYEQYF. DNA of the CDR3: TGTGCCAGCAGAGATCTCTCAGGGAACAGACCCTACGAGCAGTACTTC.

This clonotype was picked up many times. The CDR3 coding sequence is TGTGCCAGCAGCTCAATAACAGGAGCAAACACTGAAGCTTTCTTT. Protein: CASSSITGANTEAFF. This chain uses TRBV4-2 with TRBJ1-1; tentatively, D is TRBD1 (5 bases). Germline loops: CDR1 LGHNA, CDR2 YNFKEQ. Deletions cut 5 bases from V and 2 bases from J, with 15 bases between. The CDR3 runs to 15 residues.

At least ten counts were recorded for this clonotype. This chain links TRBV10-2 with TRBJ2-1, with 10 bases aligning to TRBD2. V shed 7 bases, J shed 6 bases, and the junction held 3 bases outside the gene matches. CDR1 and CDR2 (germline): WSHSY, SAAADI. CDR3 length: 13 residues. The CDR3 nucleotides are TGCGCCAGCACTAGCGGGGGATTCAATGAGCAGTTCTTC. It is translated as CASTSGGFNEQFF.

A few counts support this clonotype. CDR3 amino acids: CASSPSGLDSPLHF. The CDR3 nucleotides are TGTGCCAGCTCACCATCAGGGTTGGATTCACCCCTCCACTTT. The genes are TRBV18 and TRBJ1-6; D is possibly TRBD1 (5 bases). From germline, CDR1 is KGHSH and CDR2 LQKENI. The CDR3 is 14 amino acids. With 2 bases removed from V and 8 bases from J, the gap between germline ends came to 10 bases.

This chain joins TRBV15 and TRBJ2-1; TRBD1 matches 9 bases. CDR1 is LNHNV, CDR2 YYDKDF, per germline (reference sequence). V shed 2 bases and J 7 bases; nucleotides not matched to a gene: 3. The CDR3 runs 14 residues. This CDR3 reads CATSRFGTGNEQFF. In DNA, the CDR3 is TGTGCCACCAGCAGATTTGGGACAGGGAATGAGCAGTTCTTC.

This clonotype was seen a handful of times. The rearrangement uses TRBV6-1 and TRBJ2-7; 11 nucleotides align to TRBD1. The length of the CDR3 is 15 residues. V shed 6 bases and J 3 bases; nucleotides not matched to a gene: 7. CDR1 and CDR2 from the germline V gene are MNHNS and SASEGT. CDR3 sequence reads: CASRSSGTGGYEQYF. CDR3 coding DNA: TGTGCCAGCAGATCCTCCGGGACAGGGGGCTACGAGCAGTACTTC.

This clonotype was observed at least ten times. The chain employs TRBV9 and TRBJ2-5; the D call may be TRBD1 or TRBD2 (6 bases each). V was clipped by 0 bases and J by 5 bases, with 11 bases between them. In germline, CDR1 is SGDLS, CDR2 YYNGEE. This CDR3 comprises 14 residues. The DNA for the CDR3 is TGTGCCAGCAGCGTAGAGGGGGGCCGTGAGACCCAGTACTTC. Translated, it gives CASSVEGGRETQYF.

The rearrangement joins TRBV30 to TRBJ2-1; D gene uncertain. This CDR3 has 13 residues. CDR1 and CDR2 from the germline V gene are GTSNPN and SVGIG (reference sequence). V was clipped by 3 bases and J by 0 bases, with 6 bases between them. CDR3 DNA sequence: TGTGCCTGGAGCCAGAGCTCCTACAATGAGCAGTTCTTC. It codes for CAWSQSSYNEQFF.